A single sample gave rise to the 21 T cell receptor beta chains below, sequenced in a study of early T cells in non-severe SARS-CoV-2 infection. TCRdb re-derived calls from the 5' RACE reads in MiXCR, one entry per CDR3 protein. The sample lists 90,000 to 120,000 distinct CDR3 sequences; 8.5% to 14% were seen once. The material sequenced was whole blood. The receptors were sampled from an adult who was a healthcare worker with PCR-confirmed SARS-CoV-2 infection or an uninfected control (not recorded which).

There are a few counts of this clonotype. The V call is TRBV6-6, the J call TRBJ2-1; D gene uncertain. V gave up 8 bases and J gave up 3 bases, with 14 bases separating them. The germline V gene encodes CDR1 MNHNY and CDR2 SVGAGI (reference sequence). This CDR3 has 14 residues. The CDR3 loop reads CASSALSLYNEQFF. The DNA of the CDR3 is TGTGCCAGCTCAGCGCTCAGCCTCTACAATGAGCAGTTCTTC.

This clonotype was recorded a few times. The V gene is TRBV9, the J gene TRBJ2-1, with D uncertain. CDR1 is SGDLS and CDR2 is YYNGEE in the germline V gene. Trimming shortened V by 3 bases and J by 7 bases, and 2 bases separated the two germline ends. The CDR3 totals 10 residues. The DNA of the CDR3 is TGTGCCAGCAGCGGGAATGAGCAGTTCTTC. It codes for CASSGNEQFF.

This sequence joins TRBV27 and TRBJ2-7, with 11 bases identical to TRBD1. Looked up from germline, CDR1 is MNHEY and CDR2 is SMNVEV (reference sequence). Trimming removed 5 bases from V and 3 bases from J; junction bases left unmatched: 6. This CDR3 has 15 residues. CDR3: CASSPTGTGGYEQYF. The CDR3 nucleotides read TGTGCCAGCAGTCCCACCGGGACAGGGGGCTACGAGCAGTACTTC.

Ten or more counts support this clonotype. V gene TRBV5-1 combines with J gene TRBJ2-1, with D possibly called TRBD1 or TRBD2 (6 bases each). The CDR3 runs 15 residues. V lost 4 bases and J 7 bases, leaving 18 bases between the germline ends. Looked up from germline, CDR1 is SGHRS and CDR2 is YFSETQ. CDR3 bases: TGCGCCAGCAGCCCGGAGGGCACGGGGGCGAATGAGCAGTTCTTC. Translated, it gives CASSPEGTGANEQFF.

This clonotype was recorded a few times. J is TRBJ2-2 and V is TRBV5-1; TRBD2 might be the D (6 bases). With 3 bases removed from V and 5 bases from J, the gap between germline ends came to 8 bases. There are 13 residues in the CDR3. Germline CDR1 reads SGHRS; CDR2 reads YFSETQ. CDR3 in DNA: TGCGCCAGCAGCTGGGGGAGGACCGGGGAGCTGTTTTTT. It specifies CASSWGRTGELFF.

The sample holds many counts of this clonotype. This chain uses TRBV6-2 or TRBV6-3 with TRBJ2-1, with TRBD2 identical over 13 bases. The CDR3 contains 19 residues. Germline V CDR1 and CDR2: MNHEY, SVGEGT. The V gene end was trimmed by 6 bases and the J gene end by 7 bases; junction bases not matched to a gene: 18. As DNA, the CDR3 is TGTGCCAGCAGACTGGGACAGGGGCGACTAGCGGGAGGAGAAAATGAGCAGTTCTTC. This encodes CASRLGQGRLAGGENEQFF.

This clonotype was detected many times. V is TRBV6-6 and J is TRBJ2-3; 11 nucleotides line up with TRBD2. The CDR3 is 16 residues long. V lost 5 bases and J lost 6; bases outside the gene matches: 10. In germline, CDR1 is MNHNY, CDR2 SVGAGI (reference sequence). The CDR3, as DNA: TGTGCCAGCAGTCCAACAACTAGCGGGAGAATCGATACGCAGTATTTT. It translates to CASSPTTSGRIDTQYF.

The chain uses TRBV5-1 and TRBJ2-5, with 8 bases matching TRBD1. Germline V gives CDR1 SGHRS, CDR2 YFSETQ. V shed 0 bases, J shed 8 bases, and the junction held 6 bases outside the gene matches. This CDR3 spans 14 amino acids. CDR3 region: CASSLGQGKDTQYF. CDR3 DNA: TGCGCCAGCAGCTTGGGACAGGGGAAGGATACCCAGTACTTC.

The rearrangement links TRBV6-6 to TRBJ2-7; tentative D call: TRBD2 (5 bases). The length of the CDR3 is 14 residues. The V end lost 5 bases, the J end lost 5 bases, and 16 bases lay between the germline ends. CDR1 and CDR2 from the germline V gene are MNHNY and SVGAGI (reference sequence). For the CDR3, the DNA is TGTGCCAGCAGTGGAGCGGACGCTGGGGACGAGCAGTACTTC. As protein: CASSGADAGDEQYF.

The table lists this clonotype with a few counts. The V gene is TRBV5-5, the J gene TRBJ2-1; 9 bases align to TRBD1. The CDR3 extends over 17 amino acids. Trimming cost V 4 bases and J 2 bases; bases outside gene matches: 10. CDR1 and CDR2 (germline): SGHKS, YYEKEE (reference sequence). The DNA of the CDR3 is TGTGCCAGCAGCCCTACAGGGGGCCCGTCCCCCTACAATGAGCAGTTCTTC. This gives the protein CASSPTGGPSPYNEQFF. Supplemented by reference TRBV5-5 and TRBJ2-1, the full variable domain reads DAGVTQSPTHLIKTRGQQVTLRCSPISGHKSVSWYQQVLGQGPQFIFQYYEKEERGRGNFPDRFSARQFPNYSSELNVNALLLGDSALYLCASSPTGGPSPYNEQFFGPGTRLTVL.

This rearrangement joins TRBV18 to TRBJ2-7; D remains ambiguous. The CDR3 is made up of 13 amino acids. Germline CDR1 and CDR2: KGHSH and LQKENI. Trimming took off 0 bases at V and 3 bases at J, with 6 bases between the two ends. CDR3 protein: CASSPPAFYEQYF. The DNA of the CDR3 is TGTGCCAGCTCACCACCGGCCTTCTACGAGCAGTACTTC.

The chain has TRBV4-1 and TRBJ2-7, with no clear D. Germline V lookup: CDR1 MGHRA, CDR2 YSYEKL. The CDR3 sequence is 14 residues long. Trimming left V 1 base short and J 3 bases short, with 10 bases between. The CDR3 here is CASSQVGRSYEQYF. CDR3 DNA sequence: TGCGCCAGCAGCCAAGTCGGGCGGAGCTACGAGCAGTACTTC.

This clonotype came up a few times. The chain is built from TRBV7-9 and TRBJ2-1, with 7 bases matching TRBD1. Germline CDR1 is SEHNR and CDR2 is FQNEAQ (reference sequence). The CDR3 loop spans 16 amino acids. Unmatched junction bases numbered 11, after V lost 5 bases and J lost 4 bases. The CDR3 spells CASSGNTGAAYNEQFF. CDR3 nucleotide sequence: TGTGCCAGCAGCGGCAATACAGGGGCGGCTTACAATGAGCAGTTCTTC.

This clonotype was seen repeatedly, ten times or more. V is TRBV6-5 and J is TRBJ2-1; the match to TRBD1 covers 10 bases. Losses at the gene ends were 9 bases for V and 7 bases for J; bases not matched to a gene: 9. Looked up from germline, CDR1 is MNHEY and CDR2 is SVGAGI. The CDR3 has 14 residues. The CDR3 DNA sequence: TGTGCCAGAGCCGGGACAGGGGAACTTAATGAGCAGTTCTTC. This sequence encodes CARAGTGELNEQFF.

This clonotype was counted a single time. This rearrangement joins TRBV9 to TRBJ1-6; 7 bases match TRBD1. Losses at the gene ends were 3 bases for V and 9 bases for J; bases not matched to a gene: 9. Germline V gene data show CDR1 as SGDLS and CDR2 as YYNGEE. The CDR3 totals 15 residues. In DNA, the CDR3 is TGTGCCAGCAGCGCCCGACAGGGAAAGAGTTCACCCCTCCACTTT. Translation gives CASSARQGKSSPLHF.

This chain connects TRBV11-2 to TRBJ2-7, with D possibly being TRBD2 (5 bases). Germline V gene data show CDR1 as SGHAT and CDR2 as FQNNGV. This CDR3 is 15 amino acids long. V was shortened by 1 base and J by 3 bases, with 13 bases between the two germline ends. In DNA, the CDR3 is TGTGCCAGCAGCTTAGCTCTGGGAGTAGGCTACGAGCAGTACTTC. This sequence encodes CASSLALGVGYEQYF.

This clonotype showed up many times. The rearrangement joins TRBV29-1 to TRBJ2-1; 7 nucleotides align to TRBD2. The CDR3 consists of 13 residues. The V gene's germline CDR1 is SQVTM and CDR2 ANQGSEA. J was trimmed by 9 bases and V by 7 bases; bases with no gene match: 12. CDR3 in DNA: TGCAGCGCCGGGGAGGGAGGGCCGACTGAGCAGTTCTTC. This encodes CSAGEGGPTEQFF.

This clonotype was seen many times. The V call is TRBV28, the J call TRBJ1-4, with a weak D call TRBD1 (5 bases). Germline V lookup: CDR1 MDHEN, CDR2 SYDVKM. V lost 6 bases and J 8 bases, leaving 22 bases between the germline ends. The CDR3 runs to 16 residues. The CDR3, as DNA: TGTGCCAGCAGCACCTTAGAGAAGGGACTTCACGAAAAACTGTTTTTT. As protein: CASSTLEKGLHEKLFF.

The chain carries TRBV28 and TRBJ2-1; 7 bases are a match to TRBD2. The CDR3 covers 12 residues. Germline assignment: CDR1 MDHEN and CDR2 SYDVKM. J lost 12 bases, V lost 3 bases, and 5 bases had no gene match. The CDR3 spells CASSFPLAAQFF. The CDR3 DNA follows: TGTGCCAGCAGTTTTCCCCTAGCGGCGCAGTTCTTC.

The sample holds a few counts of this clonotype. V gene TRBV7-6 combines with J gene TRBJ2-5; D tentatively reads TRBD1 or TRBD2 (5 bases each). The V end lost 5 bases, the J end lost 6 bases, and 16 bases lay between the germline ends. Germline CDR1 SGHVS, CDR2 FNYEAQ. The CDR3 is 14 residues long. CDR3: CASSPGTAPKTQYF. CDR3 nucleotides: TGTGCCAGCAGCCCCGGGACCGCGCCCAAGACCCAGTACTTC. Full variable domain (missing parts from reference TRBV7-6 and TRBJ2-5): GAGVSQSPRYKVTKRGQDVALRCDPISGHVSLYWYRQALGQGPEFLTYFNYEAQQDKSGLPNDRFSAERPEGSISTLTIQRTEQRDSAMYRCASSPGTAPKTQYFGPGTRLLVL.

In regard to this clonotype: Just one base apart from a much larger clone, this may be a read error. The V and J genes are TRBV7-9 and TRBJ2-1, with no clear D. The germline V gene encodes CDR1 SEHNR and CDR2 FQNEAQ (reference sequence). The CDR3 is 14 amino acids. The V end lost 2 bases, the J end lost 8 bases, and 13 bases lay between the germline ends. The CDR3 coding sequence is TGTGCCAGCAGCTTATCGGGCTGGGCCGATGAGCAGTTCTTC. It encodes CASSLSGWADEQFF.